Shown below are 20 T cell receptor beta chains from a single sample sequenced in a study of long-term antiretroviral therapy in people with HIV (dated by TCRdb to between 2021 and 2023). The immunoSEQ hsTCRB v3.0 assay was used at survey level resolution for TRB variable region sequencing. TCRdb provides this immuneACCESS table in a form limited to in-frame rearrangements. Some clones are lacking; in checked studies, under half of them reflect an unresolved V gene, and why the rest are absent is not known. The sample includes 30,000 to 50,000 clones, with roughly nine tenths observed a single time. The ten largest clones add up to under 4.5% of the sample. The sample in question was unsorted PBMCs, obtained 1.2 years after starting antiretroviral therapy. The receptors derive from a woman in her forties or fifties with HIV.

The V and J genes are TRBV5-5 and TRBJ2-2; no clear D. There are 16 residues in the CDR3. Germline CDR1 and CDR2: SGHKS and YYEKEE (reference sequence). Trimming took 0 bases from V and 0 from J, leaving 9 bases between them. The CDR3 DNA sequence: TGTGCCAGCAGCTTGGGGACGGACGCGAACACCGGGGAGCTGTTTTTT. It encodes CASSLGTDANTGELFF.

J is TRBJ1-5 and V is TRBV6-6; 8 bases map to TRBD1. Losses at the gene ends were 7 bases for V and 3 bases for J; bases not matched to a gene: 8. CDR3 size: 15 residues. Germline CDR1 reads MNHNY; CDR2 reads SVGAGI (reference sequence). In DNA form, the CDR3 reads TGTGCCAGCACCGACCCGGACAGGGTCAATCAGCCCCAGCATTTT. Protein: CASTDPDRVNQPQHF.

The J gene is TRBJ2-7, the V gene TRBV27; 7 positions match TRBD2. From germline, CDR1 is MNHEY and CDR2 SMNVEV (reference sequence). The CDR3 is made up of 16 amino acids. J lost 4 bases, V lost 2 bases, and 11 bases had no gene match. CDR3: CASSLGRGTLIYEQYF. The CDR3 DNA reads as TGTGCCAGCAGTTTAGGGCGGGGGACCTTAATTTACGAGCAGTACTTC.

Points on this clone: A junction boundary mismatches the germline segment, possibly from a read error. This chain uses TRBV7-7 with TRBJ2-5, with 7 bases matching TRBD2. There are 12 residues in the CDR3. The V gene's germline CDR1 is SSHAT and CDR2 FNYEAQ (reference sequence). The CDR3 region has the DNA TGTGCTAGCAGCGGGACCGAAGAGACCCAGTACTTC. Translated, it gives CASSGTEETQYF.

J is TRBJ1-1 and V is TRBV7-3; weak D call: TRBD1 (6 bases). Trimming removed 1 base at V and 10 bases at J, with 16 bases between. The CDR3 covers 14 residues. In germline, CDR1 is SGHTA, CDR2 FQGTGA. The CDR3 spells CASSLSGGVGGAFF. CDR3 bases: TGTGCCAGCAGCTTAAGCGGGGGCGTGGGGGGAGCTTTCTTT.

The count of this clone is one. The chain is built from TRBV5-1 and TRBJ2-2; 9 bases fit TRBD1. J was trimmed by 6 bases and V by 0 bases; bases with no gene match: 3. Germline-derived CDR1 and CDR2 are SGHRS and YFSETQ. The CDR3 loop spans 15 amino acids. CDR3 bases: TGCGCCAGCAGCTTGGACAGGGGGCAGGCCGGGGAGCTGTTTTTT. Protein: CASSLDRGQAGELFF.

The rearrangement uses TRBV5-5 and TRBJ1-1; the D is unclear. The CDR3 loop spans 14 amino acids. V was trimmed by 6 bases and J by 1 base, leaving 13 bases between them. The germline gives CDR1 SGHKS, CDR2 YYEKEE (reference sequence). The CDR3 spells CASKGSHANTEAFF. In DNA, the CDR3 is TGTGCCAGCAAAGGGAGTCACGCGAACACTGAAGCTTTCTTT.

The genes are TRBV5-1 and TRBJ1-1; D remains unclear. The CDR3 totals 14 residues. V lost 4 bases and J lost 4, with 14 bases in between. The V gene's germline CDR1 is SGHRS and CDR2 YFSETQ. DNA for the CDR3: TGCGCCAGCAGCCCGGACGGGATCGGCACTGAAGCTTTCTTT. Translating it yields CASSPDGIGTEAFF.

The chain employs TRBV21-1 and TRBJ2-7; the table's D call, TRBD2, was not checked against the DNA. TRBV21-1 is a recognized pseudogene. This CDR3 comprises 19 residues. The CDR3 region is CASSKARQGLANSSHEQYF. The CDR3 DNA reads as TGTGCCAGCAGCAAAGCGCGTCAGGGACTAGCCAATTCCTCCCACGAGCAGTACTTC.

This chain joins TRBV7-9 and TRBJ1-1, with D possibly TRBD1 on 6 matching bases. The CDR3 is 17 amino acids. The V gene's germline CDR1 is SEHNR and CDR2 FQNEAQ (reference sequence). Trimming pared 2 bases from V and 0 bases from J, leaving 16 bases between. The CDR3 coding sequence is TGTGCCAGCAGCTTAATGCCCGGAGGGGGAGTGAACACTGAAGCTTTCTTT. Translating it yields CASSLMPGGGVNTEAFF.

This clone was observed a few times. The J gene is TRBJ1-1, the V gene TRBV11-2; possibly TRBD1 for D (5 bases). CDR3 length: 14 residues. Trimming stripped 4 bases from V and 8 bases from J, with 17 bases between. Germline CDR1 reads SGHAT; CDR2 reads FQNNGV. The CDR3 DNA reads as TGTGCCAGCAGCTCGTGGGACCCACCGCGGGAAGCTTTCTTT. It specifies CASSSWDPPREAFF.

The rearrangement uses TRBV19 and TRBJ2-6; no reliable D call. Looked up from germline, CDR1 is LNHDA and CDR2 is SQIVND (reference sequence). V was clipped by 6 bases and J by 0 bases, with 9 bases between them. The CDR3 extends over 15 amino acids. The CDR3 loop is CASSATPSGANVLTF. The CDR3 DNA reads as TGTGCCAGTAGCGCTACACCCTCTGGGGCCAACGTCCTGACTTTC.

This clone appeared a few times. The chain carries TRBV15 and TRBJ1-2, with TRBD1 matching over 9 bases. V trimming: 4 bases; J trimming: 6 bases; junction bases outside the gene matches: 9. The CDR3 length is 15 residues. The germline CDR1 and CDR2 sequences are LNHNV and YYDKDF (reference sequence). The CDR3 is CATSKTPQGANGYTF. CDR3 nucleotides: TGTGCCACCAGCAAAACGCCACAGGGGGCGAATGGCTACACCTTC. Full variable domain (missing parts from reference TRBV15 and TRBJ1-2): DAMVIQNPRYQVTQFGKPVTLSCSQTLNHNVMYWYQQKSSQAPKLLFHYYDKDFNNEADTPDNFQSRRPNTSFCFLDIRSPGLGDTAMYLCATSKTPQGANGYTFGSGTRLTVV.

The chain uses TRBV30 and TRBJ2-7; no definite D call. The CDR3 has 14 residues. Germline CDR1 reads GTSNPN; CDR2 reads SVGIG (reference sequence). Trimming cost V 3 bases and J 1 base, with 13 bases left between them. CDR3 sequence (DNA): TGTGCCTGGAGGCCAGACGGAATTTCCTACGAGCAGTACTTC. Translation gives CAWRPDGISYEQYF.

The V and J genes are TRBV6-1 and TRBJ2-1; 11 bases fit TRBD2. This CDR3 comprises 15 residues. With V trimmed by 4 bases and J by 4 bases, 3 bases remained unmatched. Germline-derived CDR1 and CDR2 are MNHNS and SASEGT. Here the CDR3 reads CASSVSSGGYNEQFF. In nucleotides, the CDR3 is TGTGCCAGCAGTGTCTCTAGCGGGGGGTACAATGAGCAGTTCTTC.

This clone was observed a single time. CDR3 DNA: TGTGCCAGCAGCTCCATATTAGGGCTGGCGGGGCTAACCGGGGAGCTGTTTTTT. It encodes CASSSILGLAGLTGELFF. The rearrangement joins TRBV27 to TRBJ2-2; tentative D call: TRBD2 (6 bases). Trimming removed 6 bases at V and 5 bases at J, with 25 bases between. CDR1 and CDR2 from the germline V gene are MNHEY and SMNVEV (reference sequence). The CDR3 extends over 18 amino acids.

This chain links TRBV7-2 with TRBJ2-5; tentative D call: TRBD1 (7 bases). Germline lookup yields CDR1 SGHTA and CDR2 FQGNSA. Deletions cut 5 bases from V and 5 bases from J, with 15 bases between. The CDR3 has 14 amino acids. CDR3 bases: TGTGCCAGCAGCCCAGGGGGGCAGTGGGAGACCCAGTACTTC. It yields the protein CASSPGGQWETQYF.

The chain couples TRBV11-3 to TRBJ2-2, with D uncertain. Looked up from germline, CDR1 is SGHNT and CDR2 is YENEEA. This CDR3 has 12 residues. V lost 5 bases and J 1 base, leaving 2 bases between the germline ends. The CDR3 nucleotides read TGTGCCAGCAGCCAGAACACCGGGGAGCTGTTTTTT. It yields the protein CASSQNTGELFF.

The chain is built from TRBV7-2 and TRBJ1-5; maybe TRBD1 (6 bases). The germline V gene encodes CDR1 SGHTA and CDR2 FQGNSA. The ends were cut back, 8 bases at V and 2 bases at J, with 19 bases in the middle. The CDR3 is 16 residues long. CDR3 DNA: TGTGCCAGCGCCGGTGTTCAGGGGTTGGGCAATCAGCCCCAGCATTTT. Protein sequence: CASAGVQGLGNQPQHF.

J is TRBJ1-5 and V is TRBV5-1; 8 bases agree with TRBD1. CDR3 length equals 14 residues. The V gene's germline CDR1 is SGHRS and CDR2 YFSETQ. Germline trimming cut 4 bases from V and 4 bases from J; bases unmatched to any gene: 4. In DNA, the CDR3 is TGCGCCAGCAGCCCGGACAGGGAAAATCAGCCCCAGCATTTT. As protein: CASSPDRENQPQHF.